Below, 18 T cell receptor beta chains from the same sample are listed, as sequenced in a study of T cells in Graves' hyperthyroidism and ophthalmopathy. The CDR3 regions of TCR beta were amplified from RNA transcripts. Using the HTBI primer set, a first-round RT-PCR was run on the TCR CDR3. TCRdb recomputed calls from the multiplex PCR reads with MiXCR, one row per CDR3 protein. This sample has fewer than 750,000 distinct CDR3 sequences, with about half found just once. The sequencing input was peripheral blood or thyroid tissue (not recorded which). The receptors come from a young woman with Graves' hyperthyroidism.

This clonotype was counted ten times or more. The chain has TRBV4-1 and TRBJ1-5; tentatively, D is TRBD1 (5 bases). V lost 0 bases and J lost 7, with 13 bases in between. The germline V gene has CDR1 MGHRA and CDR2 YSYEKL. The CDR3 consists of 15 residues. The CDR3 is CASSQEAWGSQPQHF. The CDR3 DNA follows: TGCGCCAGCAGCCAAGAAGCGTGGGGGTCGCAGCCCCAGCATTTT.

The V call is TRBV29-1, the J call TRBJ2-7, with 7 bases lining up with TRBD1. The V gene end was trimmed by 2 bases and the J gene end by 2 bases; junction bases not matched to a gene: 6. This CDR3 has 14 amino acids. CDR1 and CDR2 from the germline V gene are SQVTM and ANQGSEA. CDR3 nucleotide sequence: TGCAGCGTTGAACAACAGGGGTTTCCCTACGAGCAGTACTTC. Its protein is CSVEQQGFPYEQYF.

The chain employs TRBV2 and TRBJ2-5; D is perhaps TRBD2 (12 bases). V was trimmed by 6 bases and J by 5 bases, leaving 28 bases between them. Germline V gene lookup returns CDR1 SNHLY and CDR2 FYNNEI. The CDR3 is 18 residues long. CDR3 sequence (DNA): TGTGCCAGCAGCGGACAGGGGGCTAGCGGGAGGGCCGTGGAGACCCAGTACTTC. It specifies CASSGQGASGRAVETQYF.

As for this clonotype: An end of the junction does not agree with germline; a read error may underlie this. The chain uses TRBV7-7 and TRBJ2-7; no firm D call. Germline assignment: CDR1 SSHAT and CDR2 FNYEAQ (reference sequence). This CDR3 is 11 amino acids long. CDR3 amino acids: CASSSTDEQYF. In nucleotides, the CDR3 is TGTGCTAGCAGCTCCACGGACGAGCAGTACTTC.

This CDR3 reads CSQAPAETYGYTF. The CDR3 nucleotides are TGCAGCCAAGCCCCGGCAGAAACTTATGGCTACACCTTC. This chain joins TRBV29-1 and TRBJ1-2; D uncertain. This CDR3 contains 13 residues. Looked up from germline, CDR1 is SQVTM and CDR2 is ANQGSEA. Trimming pared 8 bases from V and 5 bases from J, leaving 18 bases between.

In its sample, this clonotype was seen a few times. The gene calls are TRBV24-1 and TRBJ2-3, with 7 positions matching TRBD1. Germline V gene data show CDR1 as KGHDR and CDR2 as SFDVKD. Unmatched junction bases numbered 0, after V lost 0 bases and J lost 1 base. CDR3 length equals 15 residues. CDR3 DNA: TGTGCCACCAGTGATTTGCAGGGGGGCACAGATACGCAGTATTTT. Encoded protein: CATSDLQGGTDTQYF.

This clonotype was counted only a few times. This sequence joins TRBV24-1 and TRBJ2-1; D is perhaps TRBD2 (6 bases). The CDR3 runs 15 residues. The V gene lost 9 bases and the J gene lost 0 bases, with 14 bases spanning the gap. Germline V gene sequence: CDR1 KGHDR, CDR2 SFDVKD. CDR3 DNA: TGTGCCACCGGGGGGAAGGTGAGCTCCTACAATGAGCAGTTCTTC. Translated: CATGGKVSSYNEQFF.

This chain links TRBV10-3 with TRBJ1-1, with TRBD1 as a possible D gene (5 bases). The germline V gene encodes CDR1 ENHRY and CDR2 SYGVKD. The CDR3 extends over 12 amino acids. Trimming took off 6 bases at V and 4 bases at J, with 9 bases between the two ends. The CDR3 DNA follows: TGTGCCATCAGCGATCAGGGCACTGAAGCTTTCTTT. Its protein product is CAISDQGTEAFF.

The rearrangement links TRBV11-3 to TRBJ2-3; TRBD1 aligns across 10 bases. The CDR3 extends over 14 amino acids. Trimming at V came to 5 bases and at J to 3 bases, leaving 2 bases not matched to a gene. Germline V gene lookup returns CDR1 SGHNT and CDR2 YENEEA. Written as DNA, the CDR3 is TGTGCCAGCAGCGGGACAGGGGTTACAGATACGCAGTATTTT. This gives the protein CASSGTGVTDTQYF.

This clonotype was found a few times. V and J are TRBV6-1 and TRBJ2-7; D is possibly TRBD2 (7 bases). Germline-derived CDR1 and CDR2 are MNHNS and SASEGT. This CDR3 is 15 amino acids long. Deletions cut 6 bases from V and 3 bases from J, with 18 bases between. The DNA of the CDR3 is TGTGCCAGCAGCGGGGGCCGGGAGGATAACTACGAGCAGTACTTC. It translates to CASSGGREDNYEQYF.

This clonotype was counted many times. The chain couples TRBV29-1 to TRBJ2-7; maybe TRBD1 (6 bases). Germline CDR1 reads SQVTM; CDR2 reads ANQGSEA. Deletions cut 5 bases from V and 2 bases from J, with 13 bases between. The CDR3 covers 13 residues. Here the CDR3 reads CSVLIGGTYEQYF. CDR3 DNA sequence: TGCAGCGTTCTGATAGGGGGAACCTACGAGCAGTACTTC.

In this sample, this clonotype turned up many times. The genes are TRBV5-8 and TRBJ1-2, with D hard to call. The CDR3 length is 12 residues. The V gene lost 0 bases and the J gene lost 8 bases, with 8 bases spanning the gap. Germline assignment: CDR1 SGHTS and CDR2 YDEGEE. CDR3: CASSLAAGGYTF. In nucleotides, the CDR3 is TGTGCCAGCAGCTTGGCAGCGGGAGGCTACACCTTC.

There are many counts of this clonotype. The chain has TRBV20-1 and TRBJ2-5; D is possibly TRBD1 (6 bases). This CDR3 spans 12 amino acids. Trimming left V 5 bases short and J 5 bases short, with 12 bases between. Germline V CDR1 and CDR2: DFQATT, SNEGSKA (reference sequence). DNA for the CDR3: TGCAGTGCTTCCGACAGGTCTGAGACCCAGTACTTC. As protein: CSASDRSETQYF.

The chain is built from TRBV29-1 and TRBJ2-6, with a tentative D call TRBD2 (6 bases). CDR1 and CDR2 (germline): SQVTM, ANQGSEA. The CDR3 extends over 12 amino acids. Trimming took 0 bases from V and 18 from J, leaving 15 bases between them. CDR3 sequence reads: CSVEDRANGGTF. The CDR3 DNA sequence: TGCAGCGTTGAAGATCGGGCAAACGGGGGGACTTTC.

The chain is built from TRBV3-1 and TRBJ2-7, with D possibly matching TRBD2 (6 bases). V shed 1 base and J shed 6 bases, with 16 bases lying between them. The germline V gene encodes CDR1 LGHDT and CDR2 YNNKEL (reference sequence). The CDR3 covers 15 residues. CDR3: CASSQGVGGVREQYF. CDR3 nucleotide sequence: TGTGCCAGCAGCCAAGGTGTAGGCGGGGTCCGCGAGCAGTACTTC.

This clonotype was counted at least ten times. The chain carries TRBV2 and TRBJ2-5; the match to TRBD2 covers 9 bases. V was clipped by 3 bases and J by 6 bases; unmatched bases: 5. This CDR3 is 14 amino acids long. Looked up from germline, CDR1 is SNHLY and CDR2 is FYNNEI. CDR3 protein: CASSDRGREQTQYF. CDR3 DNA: TGTGCCAGCAGTGACCGCGGGAGGGAGCAGACCCAGTACTTC.

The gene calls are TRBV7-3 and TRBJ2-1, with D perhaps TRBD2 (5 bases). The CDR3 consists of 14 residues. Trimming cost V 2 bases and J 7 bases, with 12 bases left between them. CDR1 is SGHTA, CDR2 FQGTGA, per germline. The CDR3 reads CASSLSLASNEQFF. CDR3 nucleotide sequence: TGTGCCAGCAGCTTATCCCTAGCTTCGAATGAGCAGTTCTTC.

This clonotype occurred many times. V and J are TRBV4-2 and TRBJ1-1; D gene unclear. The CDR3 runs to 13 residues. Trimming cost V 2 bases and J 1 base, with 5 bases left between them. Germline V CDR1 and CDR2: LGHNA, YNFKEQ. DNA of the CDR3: TGTGCCAGCAGCCAATTAGGGAACACTGAAGCTTTCTTT. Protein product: CASSQLGNTEAFF.